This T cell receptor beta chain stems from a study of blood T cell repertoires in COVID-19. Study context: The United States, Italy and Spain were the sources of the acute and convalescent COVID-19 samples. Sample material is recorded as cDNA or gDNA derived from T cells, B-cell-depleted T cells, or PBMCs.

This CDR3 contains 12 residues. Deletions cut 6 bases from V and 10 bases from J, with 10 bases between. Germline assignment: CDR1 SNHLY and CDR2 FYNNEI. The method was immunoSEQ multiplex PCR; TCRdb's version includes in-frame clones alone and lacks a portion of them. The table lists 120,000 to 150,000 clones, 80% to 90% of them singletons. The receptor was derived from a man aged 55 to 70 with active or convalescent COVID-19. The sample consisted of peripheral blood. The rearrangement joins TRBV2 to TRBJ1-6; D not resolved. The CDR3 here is CASSLEGSPLHF. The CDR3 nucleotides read TGTGCCAGCAGCCTTGAGGGCTCACCCCTCCACTTT.